One T cell receptor (beta chain) is described in this entry. The antigen remains undetermined. This sample was taken from a study of OX40 agonist ivuxolimab in advanced cancers. Background on the study: The patients' treatment was ivuxolimab, an agonistic anti-OX40 (CD134) antibody. Study-level results: Some of the nonresponding patients also showed low levels of normalized T-cell clonal expansion.

TCRdb keeps only in-frame clones here, not all; method: immunoSEQ multiplex PCR. This table has some 17,000 clones, 80% to 95% appearing once. The CDR3 covers 14 residues. Looked up from germline, CDR1 is MGHRA and CDR2 is YSYEKL. The V end lost 4 bases, the J end lost 3 bases, and 12 bases lay between the germline ends. This TCR came from an adult with an advanced solid tumor such as melanoma, head and neck, liver or kidney cancer. V is TRBV4-1 and J is TRBJ2-5; D is perhaps TRBD2 (5 bases). Sequenced here: CD4+ or CD8+ T cells sorted from blood, sampled in a trial of the OX40 agonist ivuxolimab. CDR3 region: CASSPRLGEETQYF. As DNA, the CDR3 is TGCGCCAGCAGCCCACGCCTCGGGGAAGAGACCCAGTACTTC.